This is a list of T cell receptor beta chains from one sample in a study of cytomegalovirus exposure and HLA in healthy donors. Some clones are missing from TCRdb's copy, which holds only in-frame ones; the method was immunoSEQ multiplex PCR. The sample has 90,000 to 110,000 clones, roughly 73% seen once. Sequencing used PBMCs. These receptors originate from a woman aged 40 to 55 in good health and CMV-seropositive. CDR3s include the opening cysteine and the closing phenylalanine or tryptophan. The D gene is left open where the match is weak. Part of the rows lack a size; the others show once, few, many or a class for expanded clones.

16 | TRBJ2-7 | TRBV27 | once | TRBD1 | CASRNPLRDRDYEQYF | TGTGCCAGCAGAAACCCCCTCCGGGACAGGGACTACGAGCAGTACTTC
15 | TRBJ2-1 | TRBV6-5 | few | TRBD1 | CASSYYETGANEQFF | TGTGCCAGCAGTTACTATGAGACAGGGGCCAATGAGCAGTTCTTC
14 | TRBJ1-1 | TRBV2 | once | TRBD1 | CASNYRGMVTEAFF | TGTGCCAGCAATTACAGGGGGATGGTCACTGAAGCTTTCTTT
13 | TRBJ1-2 | TRBV21-1 | few | - | CASSKEAGPYYTF | TGTGCCAGCAGCAAAGAGGCAGGGCCGTACTACACCTTC
13 | TRBJ2-3 | TRBV7-9 | - | - | CASSSLRTDTQYF | TGTGCCAGCAGCTCTCTCCGCACAGATACGCAGTATTTT
16 | TRBJ2-7 | TRBV7-6 | - | TRBD2 | CASSLIPDSGSYEQYF | TGTGCCAGCAGCTTAATTCCCGATAGCGGGAGCTACGAGCAGTACTTC
12 | TRBJ2-7 | TRBV14 | - | - | CASSSYYGEQYF | TGTGCCAGCAGCTCTTACTACGGCGAGCAGTACTTC
14 | TRBJ1-5 | TRBV6-6 | - | TRBD1 | CASKGQGFDQPQHF | TGTGCCAGTAAAGGACAGGGGTTCGATCAGCCCCAGCATTTT
15 | TRBJ2-5 | TRBV5-5 | - | TRBD2 | CASSAGLSGWETQYF | TGTGCCAGCAGCGCGGGACTATCAGGTTGGGAGACCCAGTACTTC
16 | TRBJ2-7 | TRBV7-9 | - | - | CASSLLRIGLQDEQYF | TGTGCCAGCAGCTTATTAAGGATTGGTCTCCAGGACGAGCAGTACTTC
14 | TRBJ2-1 | TRBV6-5 | - | TRBD2 | CASSLLAGWYEQFF | TGTGCCAGCAGTCTTCTAGCGGGATGGTATGAGCAGTTCTTC
14 | TRBJ1-4 | TRBV5-1 | - | - | CASSFGPLGTRVFF | TGCGCCAGCAGCTTTGGACCCTTGGGGACTAGAGTGTTTTTT
15 | TRBJ1-1 | TRBV19 | - | - | CASSTAGRPNTEAFF | TGTGCCAGTAGTACAGCGGGACGGCCGAACACTGAAGCTTTCTTT
15 | TRBJ1-1 | TRBV5-1 | - | - | CASSGAGIRNTEAFF | TGCGCCAGCAGCGGGGCGGGGATAAGGAACACTGAAGCTTTCTTT
11 | TRBJ2-7 | TRBV20-1 | - | - | CSARDDTEQYF | TGCAGTGCTAGAGATGACACAGAGCAGTACTTC
16 | TRBJ2-7 | TRBV5-1 | - | - | CASSFAPGQGTYEQYF | TGCGCCAGCAGCTTCGCCCCAGGGCAGGGAACCTACGAGCAGTACTTC
17 | TRBJ2-3 | TRBV28 | - | TRBD2 | CASRPSERGLHTDTQYF | TGTGCCAGCAGGCCCTCGGAGCGGGGGCTACACACAGATACGCAGTATTTT
15 | TRBJ1-1 | TRBV5-1 | - | - | CASSLERRSNTEAFF | TGCGCCAGCAGCTTGGAGCGGAGATCGAACACTGAAGCTTTCTTT
19 | TRBJ1-5 | TRBV5-1 | - | TRBD1 | CASSSRPGQGYYSNQPQHF | TGCGCCAGCAGCTCCCGACCGGGACAGGGATATTATAGCAATCAGCCCCAGCATTTT
17 | TRBJ2-7 | TRBV7-9 | - | - | CSSSPERYSLDRYEQYF | TGTTCCAGCAGCCCAGAACGGTATAGTTTGGACAGATACGAGCAGTACTTC
14 | TRBJ2-7 | TRBV7-2 | - | - | CASSLGQSGYEQYF | TGTGCCAGCAGCTTAGGTCAATCCGGCTACGAGCAGTACTTC
18 | TRBJ2-1 | TRBV4-2 | - | - | CASSQELGLPSSYNEQFF | TGTGCCAGCAGCCAAGAGTTGGGACTCCCGAGCTCCTACAATGAGCAGTTCTTC
17 | TRBJ2-7 | TRBV19 | - | - | CASSITAGTPVFHEQYF | TGTGCCAGTAGCATAACCGCCGGGACTCCGGTGTTCCACGAGCAGTACTTC
14 | TRBJ2-5 | TRBV7-7 | - | TRBD2 | CASSQTSVGETQYF | TGTGCCAGCAGCCAGACTAGCGTCGGGGAGACCCAGTACTTC
15 | TRBJ2-3 | TRBV28 | - | - | CASSFLRVSTDTQYF | TGTGCCAGCAGTTTCTTGCGGGTTTCCACAGATACGCAGTATTTT
17 | TRBJ2-2 | TRBV7-6 | - | TRBD2 | CASSPIQRGAGTGELFF | TGTGCCAGCAGCCCAATTCAGCGGGGGGCCGGAACCGGGGAGCTGTTTTTT
13 | TRBJ2-7 | TRBV11-3 | - | - | CASSSPRAYEQYF | TGTGCCAGCAGCTCACCCCGAGCTTACGAGCAGTACTTC
15 | TRBJ2-6 | TRBV5-6 | - | - | CASSYRLGIIGRVTF | TGTGCCAGCAGCTATCGACTGGGAATCATAGGGCGGGTGACTTTC
15 | TRBJ2-1 | TRBV5-1 | - | TRBD2 | CASSLRGGPYNEQFF | TGCGCCAGCAGCTTGAGGGGAGGGCCCTACAATGAGCAGTTCTTC
15 | TRBJ2-1 | TRBV6-5 | few | TRBD1 | CASSVRTGDYNEQFF | TGTGCCAGCAGCGTCCGGACAGGCGACTACAATGAGCAGTTCTTC
14 | TRBJ2-7 | TRBV4-1 | - | - | CASSPTGFGYEQYF | TGCGCCAGCAGCCCAACAGGGTTTGGCTACGAGCAGTACTTC